Following are 27 T cell receptor beta chains from one sample sequenced in a study of blood T cell repertoires in COVID-19. Produced via immunoSEQ multiplex PCR; TCRdb's table is partial and in-frame only. The sample holds some 330,000 clones, over 75% seen once. The sample was PBMCs or T cells enriched from blood (not recorded which). The receptors were gathered from a man aged 40-55 years in a cohort exposed to, infected with or recovered from COVID-19 (not recorded which).

V is TRBV12-3 or TRBV12-4 and J is TRBJ2-2, with unresolved D. Deletions cut 6 bases from V and 5 bases from J, with 4 bases between. This CDR3 has 11 residues. CDR3 loop: CASRATGELFF. As DNA, the CDR3 is TGTGCCAGCAGGGCAACCGGGGAGCTGTTTTTT.

V gene TRBV5-1 combines with J gene TRBJ2-3; 7 bases match TRBD2. The CDR3 covers 15 residues. CDR1 and CDR2 (germline): SGHRS, YFSETQ. V gave up 4 bases and J gave up 4 bases; unmatched junction bases: 9. CDR3 DNA sequence: TGCGCCAGCAGCGTCCGGGGCGGGAGATCAGATACGCAGTATTTT. Its translation: CASSVRGGRSDTQYF.

This chain joins TRBV15 and TRBJ1-3, with 8 bases matching TRBD1. This CDR3 region has 16 residues. Germline lookup yields CDR1 LNHNV and CDR2 YYDKDF (reference sequence). Unmatched junction bases numbered 8, after V lost 0 bases and J lost 7 bases. CDR3 DNA sequence: TGTGCCACCAGCAGAGATGGAGGCAGGGGGCCGAACACCATATATTTT. The encoded protein is CATSRDGGRGPNTIYF.

V gene TRBV7-2 combines with J gene TRBJ1-5; 10 bases are a match to TRBD1. Germline loops: CDR1 SGHTA, CDR2 FQGNSA. The ends lost 5 bases at V and 2 bases at J; junction bases unmatched: 3. The CDR3 sequence is 15 residues long. The chain's CDR3 is CASSETGGGNQPQHF. CDR3 DNA: TGTGCCAGCAGCGAGACAGGGGGCGGCAATCAGCCCCAGCATTTT.

This chain uses TRBV5-4 with TRBJ2-2; 12 nucleotides line up with TRBD2. The ends lost 2 bases at V and 3 bases at J; junction bases unmatched: 11. The CDR3 consists of 19 residues. CDR1 and CDR2 from the germline V gene are SGHNT and YYREEE (reference sequence). The CDR3 spells CASSFRTSGIPGDTGELFF. The CDR3 coding sequence is TGTGCCAGCAGCTTCCGGACTAGCGGGATTCCAGGCGACACCGGGGAGCTGTTTTTT.

The chain combines TRBV2 with TRBJ2-7; 11 bases are a match to TRBD1. CDR3 length: 15 amino acids. The germline CDR1 and CDR2 sequences are SNHLY and FYNNEI. The J segment lost 6 bases and the V segment lost 1 base, leaving 5 bases of the junction unmatched. The CDR3 loop is CASSEGGTGGREQYF. In DNA, the CDR3 is TGTGCCAGCAGTGAAGGAGGGACAGGGGGGCGCGAGCAGTACTTC.

This rearrangement joins TRBV10-3 to TRBJ1-1; 9 bases agree with TRBD1. Germline loops: CDR1 ENHRY, CDR2 SYGVKD. The CDR3 covers 17 residues. Unmatched junction bases numbered 12, after V lost 7 bases and J lost 0 bases. The CDR3 loop reads CAIKPGQGFEMNTEAFF. As DNA, the CDR3 is TGTGCCATCAAGCCGGGACAGGGCTTCGAGATGAACACTGAAGCTTTCTTT.

V gene TRBV5-1 combines with J gene TRBJ1-1, with D unclear. CDR3 length: 16 residues. Trimming shortened V by 0 bases and J by 0 bases, and 12 bases separated the two germline ends. Germline V gene lookup returns CDR1 SGHRS and CDR2 YFSETQ. DNA of the CDR3: TGCGCCAGCAGCTTGGCCAGAAGTTTAATGAACACTGAAGCTTTCTTT. Encoded protein: CASSLARSLMNTEAFF.

The CDR3 bases are TGTGCCAGCAGTGTATTCAGTTCCCAAGAGACCCAGTACTTC. It specifies CASSVFSSQETQYF. The J gene is TRBJ2-5, the V gene TRBV2, with D unclear. Germline values: CDR1 SNHLY, CDR2 FYNNEI. V gave up 4 bases and J gave up 1 base, with 10 bases separating them. The length of the CDR3 is 14 residues.

As to this clone: One end of the junction is discordant with germline, which a read error may explain. The chain recombines TRBV7-9 with TRBJ2-7; 7 bases map to TRBD1. The germline gives CDR1 SEHNR, CDR2 FQNEAQ (reference sequence). The CDR3 extends over 15 amino acids. In DNA form, the CDR3 reads TGTGCCAGCAGCTTAGAGGTCGGACAGGATATTATTCTGGACTTC. Encoded protein: CASSLEVGQDIILDF.

The gene calls are TRBV19 and TRBJ2-5; perhaps TRBD2 as D (6 bases). V lost 3 bases, J lost 4 bases, and 12 bases lay in between. The V gene's germline CDR1 is LNHDA and CDR2 SQIVND (reference sequence). The CDR3 totals 14 residues. CDR3 DNA sequence: TGTGCCAGTAGTATGGGCGGGACCCCAGAGACCCAGTACTTC. It specifies CASSMGGTPETQYF.

The chain recombines TRBV14 with TRBJ1-5; no reliable D call. CDR3 length: 15 residues. CDR1 is SGHDN and CDR2 is FVKESK in the germline V gene. V shed 1 base and J shed 10 bases, with 17 bases lying between them. The CDR3 DNA reads TGTGCCAGCAGCCAAGTTCGCCCGCCGGGTATACCCCAGCATTTT. As protein: CASSQVRPPGIPQHF.

The chain recombines TRBV3-1 (or the pseudogene TRBV3-2) with TRBJ2-7; 9 bases agree with TRBD1. CDR1 and CDR2 (germline): LGHDT, YNNKEL (reference sequence). V lost 4 bases and J lost 2; bases outside the gene matches: 3. The CDR3 sequence is 14 residues long. CDR3 DNA sequence: TGTGCCAGCAGCCGGACAGGGGAAACCTACGAGCAGTACTTC. This sequence encodes CASSRTGETYEQYF.

V usage is TRBV19 and J usage is TRBJ2-7; the match to TRBD1 covers 9 bases. The CDR3 spans 14 residues. V gave up 6 bases and J gave up 2 bases; unmatched junction bases: 5. Germline V gene lookup returns CDR1 LNHDA and CDR2 SQIVND (reference sequence). The CDR3 sequence is CASSPGQGPYEQYF. In DNA form, the CDR3 reads TGTGCCAGTAGCCCGGGACAGGGACCCTACGAGCAGTACTTC.

The CDR3 nucleotides are TGTGCCACCAGCAGAGAGCGGGAAATGCAGTATTTT. Its translation: CATSREREMQYF. The genes are TRBV15 and TRBJ2-3, with D possibly being TRBD2 (6 bases). V lost 0 bases and J 11 bases, leaving 9 bases between the germline ends. Germline V lookup: CDR1 LNHNV, CDR2 YYDKDF (reference sequence). CDR3 size: 12 residues.

This CDR3 is CASSPKGLEGDTQYF. DNA for the CDR3: TGTGCCAGCAGCCCAAAAGGACTTGAGGGAGATACGCAGTATTTT. The rearrangement uses TRBV3-1 (or the pseudogene TRBV3-2) and TRBJ2-3; D is possibly TRBD2 (5 bases). This CDR3 comprises 15 residues. The V and J ends lost 4 bases and 5 bases respectively, with 16 bases between them. The germline CDR1 and CDR2 sequences are LGHDT and YNNKEL (reference sequence).

The CDR3 region has the DNA TGTGCCAGCAGTGAAGACGTAGTAATGAACACTGAAGCTTTCTTT. Its protein is CASSEDVVMNTEAFF. V and J are TRBV2 and TRBJ1-1; no clear D gene. CDR3 size: 15 residues. V was trimmed by 1 base and J by 0 bases, leaving 9 bases between them. The germline V gene encodes CDR1 SNHLY and CDR2 FYNNEI.

The V gene is TRBV6-5, the J gene TRBJ2-2; possible D gene TRBD1, 5 bases. This CDR3 has 14 residues. V lost 4 bases, J lost 1 base, and 7 bases lay in between. CDR1 is MNHEY, CDR2 SVGAGI, per germline. CDR3 sequence (DNA): TGTGCCAGCAGTTCAGGGCAGAACACCGGGGAGCTGTTTTTT. It specifies CASSSGQNTGELFF.

V gene TRBV3-1 (or the pseudogene TRBV3-2) combines with J gene TRBJ2-2, with 8 bases that match TRBD1. V trimming: 4 bases; J trimming: 5 bases; junction bases outside the gene matches: 15. CDR1 and CDR2 from the germline V gene are LGHDT and YNNKEL (reference sequence). The CDR3 totals 18 residues. The CDR3 nucleotides read TGTGCCAGCAGCCTTATAGGAGGGAGACAGGGGAGGACCGGGGAGCTGTTTTTT. Its translation is CASSLIGGRQGRTGELFF.

The sample holds one count of this clone. The genes are TRBV7-9 and TRBJ2-1; TRBD2 might be the D (6 bases). The CDR3 sequence is 14 residues long. The V end was cut by 1 base, the J end by 12 bases, with 16 bases between. Germline V gives CDR1 SEHNR, CDR2 FQNEAQ (reference sequence). The CDR3 nucleotides are TGTGCCAGCAGCTTAGTTAATGCACTAGCAGGGCAGTTCTTC. It translates to CASSLVNALAGQFF.

DNA of the CDR3: TGCGCCAGCAGCGGGGGACAGGCTAACTATGGCTACACCTTC. As protein: CASSGGQANYGYTF. V is TRBV5-1 and J is TRBJ1-2; 8 nucleotides match TRBD1. Germline-derived CDR1 and CDR2 are SGHRS and YFSETQ. This CDR3 region has 14 residues. Germline trimming cut 4 bases from V and 0 bases from J; bases unmatched to any gene: 2.

V is TRBV3-1 (or the pseudogene TRBV3-2) and J is TRBJ1-3; D gene ambiguous. Deletions cut 2 bases from V and 7 bases from J, with 15 bases between. This CDR3 has 15 residues. CDR1 is LGHDT, CDR2 YNNKEL, per germline (reference sequence). The CDR3 is CASSQTTVAGNTIYF. For the CDR3, the DNA is TGTGCCAGCAGCCAAACGACCGTGGCAGGCAACACCATATATTTT.

The chain has TRBV7-2 and TRBJ2-7, with D hard to call. The CDR3 length is 16 residues. Per the germline V gene, CDR1 is SGHTA and CDR2 is FQGNSA. V was clipped by 4 bases and J by 5 bases, with 21 bases between them. CDR3 sequence reads: CASSSPSPGTGHEQYF. As DNA, the CDR3 is TGTGCCAGCAGCTCCCCTTCCCCCGGTACTGGGCACGAGCAGTACTTC. The complete variable domain, with remaining parts taken from reference TRBV7-2 and TRBJ2-7, reads GAGVSQSPSNKVTEKGKDVELRCDPISGHTALYWYRQSLGQGLEFLIYFQGNSAPDKSGLPSDRFSAERTGGSVSTLTIQRTQQEDSAVYLCASSSPSPGTGHEQYFGPGTRLTVT.

The chain couples TRBV19 to TRBJ1-5; D not certain. Trimming shortened V by 3 bases and J by 0 bases, and 15 bases separated the two germline ends. Germline lookup yields CDR1 LNHDA and CDR2 SQIVND (reference sequence). The CDR3 runs to 17 residues. CDR3 DNA sequence: TGTGCCAGTAGTATCGGCGGCGCCGGCTATAGCAATCAGCCCCAGCATTTT. Protein: CASSIGGAGYSNQPQHF.

The chain carries TRBV2 and TRBJ1-6; 7 positions agree with TRBD1. The CDR3 spans 13 residues. Germline lookup yields CDR1 SNHLY and CDR2 FYNNEI. Trimming removed 9 bases from V and 7 bases from J; junction bases left unmatched: 6. This chain's CDR3 is CASAGTENSPLHF. CDR3 nucleotide sequence: TGTGCCAGTGCCGGGACAGAAAATTCACCCCTCCACTTT.

The rearrangement joins TRBV10-1 to TRBJ2-3; TRBD2 aligns across 7 bases. The CDR3 extends over 14 amino acids. The V and J ends lost 0 bases and 10 bases, in that order; junction bases with no gene match: 7. Germline CDR1 WNHNN, CDR2 SYGVQD (reference sequence). CDR3 sequence: CASSESTSELSQYF. CDR3 coding DNA: TGCGCCAGCAGTGAGTCTACTAGCGAGTTGTCGCAGTATTTT.

In regard to this clone: The sample has other DNA sequences that encode this CDR3 too. The chain couples TRBV5-1 to TRBJ2-7; TRBD1 matches at 9 bases. Germline values: CDR1 SGHRS, CDR2 YFSETQ. Trimming cost V 4 bases and J 3 bases; bases outside gene matches: 5. The length of the CDR3 is 14 residues. The CDR3 nucleotides read TGCGCCAGCAGCCTTGGACAGGGGAGCTACGAGCAGTACTTC. Translating it yields CASSLGQGSYEQYF.